The next 4 T cell receptor beta chains were all read from a single sample in a study of T cell responses to AZD1222 COVID-19 vaccine. Method: immunoSEQ multiplex PCR; TCRdb's copy keeps in-frame clones and lacks some. Among about 50,000 clones, 70% to 90% were seen once, and the ten largest hold about 15%. The sequences come from peripheral blood, collected on day 0 of AZD1222 vaccination. These receptors all stem from an adult in good health.

The chain links TRBV13 to TRBJ1-1; TRBD1 might be the D (5 bases). The CDR3 runs to 17 residues. With 0 bases removed from V and 0 bases from J, the gap between germline ends came to 14 bases. Germline loops: CDR1 PRHDT, CDR2 FYEKMQ (reference sequence). The CDR3, as DNA: TGTGCCAGCAGCTTAGGCCTGGGGAGGGGAATGAACACTGAAGCTTTCTTT. It is translated as CASSLGLGRGMNTEAFF.

CDR3 sequence: CAIMGGRTGELFF. The CDR3 nucleotides are TGTGCCATCATGGGGGGGCGAACCGGGGAGCTGTTTTTT. The rearrangement links TRBV10-3 to TRBJ2-2; D might be TRBD2 (7 bases). The CDR3 has 13 residues. Germline V lookup: CDR1 ENHRY, CDR2 SYGVKD. V was clipped by 7 bases and J by 5 bases, with 11 bases between them.

By sample share, this clone is large. The chain combines TRBV7-6 with TRBJ2-2; TRBD1 is a possible D gene (6 bases). V was trimmed by 5 bases and J by 2 bases, leaving 12 bases between them. Germline values: CDR1 SGHVS, CDR2 FNYEAQ. The CDR3 length is 15 residues. The CDR3, as DNA: TGTGCCAGCAGCGATACAGGGTCCAACACCGGGGAGCTGTTTTTT. Translated: CASSDTGSNTGELFF.

The chain recombines TRBV14 with TRBJ1-1; D is ambiguous. The CDR3 contains 13 residues. Germline V gene sequence: CDR1 SGHDN, CDR2 FVKESK. Deletions cut 2 bases from V and 10 bases from J, with 14 bases between. This CDR3 is CASSQTQAVGAFF. CDR3 nucleotide sequence: TGTGCCAGCAGCCAAACGCAGGCGGTTGGAGCTTTCTTT.